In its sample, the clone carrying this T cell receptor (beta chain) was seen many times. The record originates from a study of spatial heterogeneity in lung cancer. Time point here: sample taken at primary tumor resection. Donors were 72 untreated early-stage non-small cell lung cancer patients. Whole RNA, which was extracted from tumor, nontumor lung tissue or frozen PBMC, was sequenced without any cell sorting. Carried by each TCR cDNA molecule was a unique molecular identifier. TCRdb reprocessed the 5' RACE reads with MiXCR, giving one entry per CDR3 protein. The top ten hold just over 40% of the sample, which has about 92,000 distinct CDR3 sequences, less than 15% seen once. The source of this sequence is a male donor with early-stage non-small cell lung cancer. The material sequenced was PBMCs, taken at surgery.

The CDR3 DNA sequence: TGTGCCAGCAGTTTATCGCTAACCTACGAGCAGTACTTC. The encoded protein is CASSLSLTYEQYF. The V call is TRBV28, the J call TRBJ2-7; D gene uncertain. Trimming removed 1 base at V and 2 bases at J, with 6 bases between. The CDR3 sequence is 13 residues long. The V gene's germline CDR1 is MDHEN and CDR2 SYDVKM.